A single T cell receptor beta chain is shown here with its context. These data are taken from a study of shared clonotypes between healthy human individuals. The method was immunoSEQ multiplex PCR; TCRdb's version includes in-frame clones alone and lacks a portion of them. In the table there are approximately 2.5 million clones, 93% of which are singletons. Germline CDR1 SNHLY, CDR2 FYNNEI. The CDR3 length is 14 residues. Trimming took off 8 bases at V and 4 bases at J, with 18 bases between the two ends. The source of this sequence is a man between 18 and 29 years old in good health. Some clones in this sample may be carry-over from other donors' samples. The sequencing sample was made of naive CD4+ T cells from PBMCs. Subset meaning: CD45RA+ positively selected. V usage is TRBV2 and J usage is TRBJ2-7; D may be TRBD2 (6 bases). Here the CDR3 reads CASCPRTTIYEQYF. The DNA for the CDR3 is TGTGCCAGCTGCCCCAGGACTACCATATACGAGCAGTACTTC.